These 19 T cell receptor beta chains were all obtained from the same sample, sequenced in a study of shared clonotypes between healthy human individuals. Here immunoSEQ multiplex PCR was the method, and the copy in TCRdb shows in-frame clones only, minus some. The sample holds about 1 million clones, around 74% seen once. Source material: memory CD4+ T cells sorted from blood. Described subset: CD45RA-negative fraction. Receptor source: a young man in good health.

This rearrangement joins TRBV28 to TRBJ2-4, with D unclear. Germline V gene lookup returns CDR1 MDHEN and CDR2 SYDVKM. The V end was cut by 7 bases, the J end by 9 bases, with 19 bases between. The CDR3 loop spans 14 amino acids. CDR3 protein: CASTTPATSGIQYF. CDR3 coding DNA: TGTGCCAGCACCACGCCGGCAACATCGGGCATTCAGTACTTC.

V gene TRBV11-2 combines with J gene TRBJ2-5; maybe TRBD2 (6 bases). This CDR3 is built from 13 residues. Per germline, CDR1 SGHAT and CDR2 FQNNGV. Trimming pared 5 bases from V and 5 bases from J, leaving 12 bases between. CDR3 nucleotides: TGTGCCAGCAGCCCCGGGACTTTTGAGACCCAGTACTTC. It yields the protein CASSPGTFETQYF.

The rearrangement uses TRBV18 and TRBJ2-2; 9 bases align to TRBD1. Germline CDR1 reads KGHSH; CDR2 reads LQKENI. CDR3 size: 18 residues. Germline trimming cut 2 bases from V and 4 bases from J; bases unmatched to any gene: 11. The CDR3 DNA sequence: TGTGCCAGCTCACCAGCACCGGGACAGGGCGGCGGCACCGGGGAGCTGTTTTTT. Translation: CASSPAPGQGGGTGELFF.

This chain connects TRBV5-8 to TRBJ2-7; TRBD2 might be the D (6 bases). The germline V gene has CDR1 SGHTS and CDR2 YDEGEE. V was trimmed by 4 bases and J by 0 bases, leaving 11 bases between them. The CDR3 has 14 residues. CDR3 sequence: CASSRSGPSYEQYF. CDR3 in DNA: TGTGCCAGCAGCCGTAGCGGTCCCTCCTACGAGCAGTACTTC.

In this sample, this clone turned up a few times. The rearrangement links TRBV5-4 to TRBJ1-1; D is ambiguous. The V end lost 5 bases, the J end lost 1 base, and 9 bases lay between the germline ends. Germline values: CDR1 SGHNT, CDR2 YYREEE (reference sequence). CDR3 size: 13 residues. The CDR3 loop reads CASRRERNTEAFF. CDR3 bases: TGTGCCAGCAGGAGGGAAAGGAACACTGAAGCTTTCTTT.

The rearrangement links TRBV5-4 to TRBJ1-1; D is undetermined. V was trimmed by 3 bases and J by 7 bases, leaving 19 bases between them. The CDR3 extends over 15 amino acids. Looked up from germline, CDR1 is SGHNT and CDR2 is YYREEE (reference sequence). This chain's CDR3 is CASSSRTVTWGEAFF. The CDR3 DNA sequence: TGTGCCAGCAGCTCTAGAACAGTGACCTGGGGTGAAGCTTTCTTT.

This clone was seen only once. This chain connects TRBV10-2 to TRBJ2-3; 11 nucleotides line up with TRBD2. This CDR3 contains 17 residues. The germline CDR1 and CDR2 sequences are WSHSY and SAAADI. V lost 4 bases and J lost 2; bases outside the gene matches: 8. The CDR3 region has the DNA TGCGCCAGCAGTGGACTAGCGGGGATAAGGGACACAGATACGCAGTATTTT. This codes for CASSGLAGIRDTDTQYF.

The V gene is TRBV30, the J gene TRBJ1-6; D gene unclear. Trimming cost V 6 bases and J 0 bases, with 9 bases left between them. The CDR3 is 14 residues long. Germline CDR1 is GTSNPN and CDR2 is SVGIG (reference sequence). CDR3 sequence: CACRSSSYNSPLHF. CDR3 DNA: TGTGCCTGTCGGTCTAGCTCCTATAATTCACCCCTCCACTTT.

The gene calls are TRBV10-2 and TRBJ1-6; D perhaps matches TRBD1 (5 bases). From germline, CDR1 is WSHSY and CDR2 SAAADI. V was trimmed by 3 bases and J by 13 bases, leaving 22 bases between them. There are 16 residues in the CDR3. This chain's CDR3 is CASSDPGTSWAGPLHF. CDR3 sequence (DNA): TGCGCCAGCAGTGACCCAGGGACGTCCTGGGCAGGGCCCCTCCACTTT.

This clone appeared a single time. This chain connects TRBV7-3 to TRBJ2-1, with TRBD1 matching 8 bases. The CDR3 spans 17 residues. Germline CDR1 is SGHTA and CDR2 is FQGTGA. V dropped 3 bases and J dropped 4; count of bases not matched to a gene: 11. The CDR3 nucleotides are TGTGCCAGCAGCTTTATCTCCGGGACAGGAAGATACAATGAGCAGTTCTTC. This gives the protein CASSFISGTGRYNEQFF.

About this clone: Different DNA sequences within this sample yield the same CDR3. The chain uses TRBV7-2 and TRBJ2-5; D possibly uses TRBD1 or TRBD2 (7 bases each). The CDR3 contains 13 residues. Trimming shortened V by 5 bases and J by 5 bases, and 12 bases separated the two germline ends. Germline V gives CDR1 SGHTA, CDR2 FQGNSA. In DNA, the CDR3 is TGTGCCAGCAGCCGACAGGGAGGGGAGACCCAGTACTTC. This encodes CASSRQGGETQYF.

The chain recombines TRBV30 with TRBJ2-1; 9 nucleotides align to TRBD2. The CDR3 totals 14 residues. Germline V gene data show CDR1 as GTSNPN and CDR2 as SVGIG (reference sequence). V lost 5 bases to trimming and J lost 13 bases; unmatched junction nucleotides: 15. CDR3 sequence: CAWEPGLASLDQFF. CDR3 bases: TGTGCCTGGGAACCGGGACTAGCTTCCTTGGATCAGTTCTTC.

This chain joins TRBV11-2 and TRBJ2-2, with a weak D call TRBD2 (6 bases). V was pared by 2 bases and J by 5 bases, with 12 bases between. Per germline, CDR1 SGHAT and CDR2 FQNNGV. CDR3 length: 15 amino acids. DNA for the CDR3: TGTGCCAGCAGCTTACTCGGGAGCGGGACCGGGGAGCTGTTTTTT. Translating gives CASSLLGSGTGELFF.

This clone was picked up a small number of times. The chain is built from TRBV5-4 and TRBJ2-5; D may be TRBD1 or TRBD2 (5 bases each). Trimming pared 5 bases from V and 3 bases from J, leaving 23 bases between. Germline V gene sequence: CDR1 SGHNT, CDR2 YYREEE (reference sequence). The CDR3 totals 17 residues. The CDR3 loop reads CASSQGGLANTKETQYF. In DNA form, the CDR3 reads TGTGCCAGCAGTCAGGGCGGGTTGGCTAACACAAAAGAGACCCAGTACTTC.

The table lists this clone with a few counts. Other nucleotide sequences from this sample produce the same CDR3. The J gene is TRBJ1-1, the V gene TRBV30; 8 positions agree with TRBD1. Trimming at V came to 0 bases and at J to 4 bases, leaving 1 base not matched to a gene. The length of the CDR3 is 13 residues. Germline V lookup: CDR1 GTSNPN, CDR2 SVGIG (reference sequence). For the CDR3, the DNA is TGTGCCTGGAGTGTTCAGGGGGCCACTGAAGCTTTCTTT. Protein: CAWSVQGATEAFF.

There are a few counts of this clone. The chain recombines TRBV6-4 with TRBJ1-6; D gene uncertain. Germline CDR1 and CDR2: MRHNA and SNTAGT. The V end was cut by 3 bases, the J end by 9 bases, with 0 bases between. This CDR3 is 10 amino acids long. The CDR3 loop is CASSDSPLHF. Written as DNA, the CDR3 is TGTGCCAGCAGTGATTCACCCCTCCACTTT.

CDR3 sequence reads: CASSLRATGAESGANVLTF. DNA of the CDR3: TGCGCCAGCAGCTTGAGGGCGACAGGGGCCGAGTCTGGGGCCAACGTCCTGACTTTC. The V call is TRBV5-1, the J call TRBJ2-6; TRBD1 aligns across 8 bases. The CDR3 is made up of 19 amino acids. The ends lost 1 base at V and 1 base at J; junction bases unmatched: 10. Germline-derived CDR1 and CDR2 are SGHRS and YFSETQ. Full variable domain (missing parts from reference TRBV5-1 and TRBJ2-6): KAGVTQTPRYLIKTRGQQVTLSCSPISGHRSVSWYQQTPGQGLQFLFEYFSETQRNKGNFPGRFSGRQFSNSRSEMNVSTLELGDSALYLCASSLRATGAESGANVLTFGAGSRLTVL.

The chain joins TRBV5-4 to TRBJ2-6; tentative D call: TRBD1 (6 bases). Trimming cost V 3 bases and J 0 bases, with 16 bases left between them. The CDR3 has 18 amino acids. The germline CDR1 and CDR2 sequences are SGHNT and YYREEE (reference sequence). The CDR3 sequence: CASSSSGTPSSGANVLTF. DNA of the CDR3: TGTGCCAGCAGCTCCTCCGGGACACCCAGCTCTGGGGCCAACGTCCTGACTTTC.

With respect to this clone: Within the sample, other DNA sequences also encode this same CDR3. The chain uses TRBV5-4 and TRBJ2-7; D might be TRBD1 or TRBD2, each matching 5 bases. Germline lookup yields CDR1 SGHNT and CDR2 YYREEE (reference sequence). The CDR3 has 14 residues. With 7 bases removed from V and 0 bases from J, the gap between germline ends came to 14 bases. The CDR3 region is CASRSGTDSYEQYF. CDR3 bases: TGTGCCAGCCGGTCCGGGACGGACTCCTACGAGCAGTACTTC.